Here is one TCR beta chain with its context. Antigen specificity is unknown. Separate from the approximately 650-subject first cohort, the approximately 120-subject validation cohort was the one that the donors belonged to. This sample was taken from a study of cytomegalovirus exposure and HLA in healthy donors. Study-wide findings and caveats: The authors listed about 170 TCR beta chains as cytomegalovirus-associated.

V was pared by 6 bases and J by 4 bases, with 13 bases between. The CDR3 loop spans 14 amino acids. CDR1 and CDR2 from the germline V gene are LNHNV and YYDKDF (reference sequence). Assay used: immunoSEQ multiplex PCR; TCRdb lists only in-frame clones, some missing. The sample lists about 68,000 clones, 91% seen once, with roughly 3.1% in the top ten. The chain uses TRBV15 and TRBJ1-5, with D maybe TRBD1 (5 bases). The receptor was isolated from a young man in good health and CMV-seronegative. Sequenced material: PBMCs. The CDR3 coding sequence is TGTGCCACCAGGACGGGCGGGGGAAATCAGCCCCAGCATTTT. Its translation: CATRTGGGNQPQHF. Combining the CDR3 with reference TRBV15 and TRBJ1-5 gives the whole variable domain DAMVIQNPRYQVTQFGKPVTLSCSQTLNHNVMYWYQQKSSQAPKLLFHYYDKDFNNEADTPDNFQSRRPNTSFCFLDIRSPGLGDTAMYLCATRTGGGNQPQHFGDGTRLSIL.